This TCR beta chain was found in a study of blood T cell repertoires in COVID-19. Turning to the study itself: Acute and convalescent COVID-19 samples came from the United States, Italy and Spain.

V was clipped by 5 bases and J by 11 bases; unmatched bases: 6. The CDR3 is 13 amino acids. While infection was still active, Seattle patients were enrolled and then followed longitudinally. Per the original data handling: Nucleated cell number was recorded as an estimate derived from reference gene primer amplification. Profiling relied on immunoSEQ multiplex PCR, and the TCRdb table lists in-frame clones only, not all of them. That table is the source of V, J and clone size, and D and trimming were worked out from the DNA. The sample yields roughly 410,000 clones, about 87% seen once. The receptor was derived from a woman aged 55 to 70 with COVID-19, enrolled during active disease. V and J are TRBV12-3 or TRBV12-4 and TRBJ2-1; 10 nucleotides match TRBD1. What was sequenced was peripheral blood. The CDR3 loop reads CASSADRGLQQFF. In DNA, the CDR3 is TGTGCCAGCAGTGCCGACAGGGGGCTTCAGCAGTTCTTC.